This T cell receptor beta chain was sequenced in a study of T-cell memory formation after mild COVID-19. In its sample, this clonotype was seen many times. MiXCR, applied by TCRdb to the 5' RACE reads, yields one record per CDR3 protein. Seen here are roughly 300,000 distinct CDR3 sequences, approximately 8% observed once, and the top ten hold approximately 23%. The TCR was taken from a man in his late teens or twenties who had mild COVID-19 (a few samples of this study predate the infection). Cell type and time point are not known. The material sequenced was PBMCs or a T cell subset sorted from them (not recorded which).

CDR3 region: CASSSRQGNAGNTIYF. For the CDR3, the DNA is TGTGCCAGCAGCTCGAGACAGGGAAATGCGGGAAACACCATATATTTT. J is TRBJ1-3 and V is TRBV7-2, with 7 positions matching TRBD1. The length of the CDR3 is 16 residues. Germline trimming cut 4 bases from V and 4 bases from J; bases unmatched to any gene: 10. Germline V gene lookup returns CDR1 SGHTA and CDR2 FQGNSA.